A selection of T cell receptor beta chains follows, all from one sample in a study of radiation and T cells in renal cell carcinoma. Using immunoSEQ multiplex PCR, the repertoire was profiled, and TCRdb retains in-frame clones only, with some absent. The sample contains more than 65,000 clones, about 86% of which appear only once. Sequenced material: blood, taken from a patient whose treatment included radiotherapy and nephrectomy. The receptor set was obtained from a woman in her forties or fifties with renal cell carcinoma. CDR3s include the opening cysteine and the closing phenylalanine or tryptophan. A D gene is named only where the DNA matches it firmly. Size tells how often a clone was seen (once, few, many) or the class of an expanded clone, and some rows leave it out.

abundance	v_gene	d_gene	j_gene	CDR3nt	CDR3aa
-	TRBV27	TRBD2	TRBJ2-1	TGTGCCAGCAGTTTACTAGCGGGAGAGAAGTTCTTC	CASSLLAGEKFF
-	TRBV5-6	TRBD2	TRBJ2-1	TGTGCCAGCAGCTGGGGGGGCAATGAGCAGTTCTTC	CASSWGGNEQFF
once	TRBV18	-	TRBJ1-1	TGTGCCAGCTCACCAATGGCAGGGGCGAACACTGAAGCTTTCTTT	CASSPMAGANTEAFF
-	TRBV29-1	-	TRBJ2-1	TGCAGCGTTGAAGATCTATGGGGGCGAAATGAGCAGTTCTTC	CSVEDLWGRNEQFF
-	TRBV6-6	TRBD1	TRBJ2-2	TGTGCCAGCAGTTACTCGACAGGGGGAACCGGGGAGCTGTTTTTT	CASSYSTGGTGELFF
-	TRBV18	-	TRBJ1-5	TGTGCCAGCTCACCAACACCGACCAATCAGCCCCAGCATTTT	CASSPTPTNQPQHF
-	TRBV5-1	-	TRBJ2-3	TGCGCCAGCAGCAAATCGGCAGCCACAGATACGCAGTATTTT	CASSKSAATDTQYF
-	TRBV30	TRBD1	TRBJ1-2	TGTGCCTGGATCGGCCCGGGGACAGGAGACCCTAACTATGGCTACACCTTC	CAWIGPGTGDPNYGYTF
few	TRBV7-3	-	TRBJ1-1	TGTGCCAGCAGCTCAGCAGGGGTGAACACTGAAGCTTTCTTT	CASSSAGVNTEAFF
-	TRBV18	-	TRBJ2-7	TGTGCCAGCTCACCACCCAGGAACCGAGACGAGCAGTACTTC	CASSPPRNRDEQYF
-	TRBV5-8	-	TRBJ2-1	TGTGCCAGCACCCTTTGGGCTGTATGGGGGAGCACCTACAATGAGCAGTTCTTC	CASTLWAVWGSTYNEQFF
-	TRBV19	-	TRBJ1-5	TGTGCCAGTAGTACGACAGGAAATAGCAATCAGCCCCAGCATTTT	CASSTTGNSNQPQHF
-	TRBV4-1	-	TRBJ1-3	TGCGCCAGCAGCCAAGATCTTCGAGGACAGCTGGACGGAAACACCATATATTTT	CASSQDLRGQLDGNTIYF
-	TRBV5-4	-	TRBJ1-1	TGTGCCAGCAGCAGAACGAACACTGAAGCTTTCTTT	CASSRTNTEAFF
few	TRBV10-1	-	TRBJ2-7	TGCGCCAGCAGTGATCAACTTCTAGGGGGGTACGAGCAGTACTTC	CASSDQLLGGYEQYF
few	TRBV7-2	TRBD1	TRBJ2-7	TGTGCCAGCAGCTTAGGCAGGGGGAAAGCCGAGCAGTACTTC	CASSLGRGKAEQYF
-	TRBV13	-	TRBJ2-1	TGTGCCAGCAGCAAAGACGATGAGCAGTTCTTC	CASSKDDEQFF
-	TRBV5-4	-	TRBJ2-2	TGTGCCAGCAGCTCTGGTATTGCGGTGAACACCGGGGAGCTGTTTTTT	CASSSGIAVNTGELFF
-	TRBV21-1	-	TRBJ1-2	TGTGCCAGCAGCGAAAAAAAACAGGGGGCTCTTAACTATGGCTACACCTTC	CASSEKKQGALNYGYTF
-	TRBV7-2	-	TRBJ2-7	TGTGCCAGCAGCTCCACCGGGACAAACTACGAGCAGTACTTC	CASSSTGTNYEQYF
-	TRBV5-1	-	TRBJ2-7	TGCGCCAGCAGCTTAACAGGGAGCTACGAGCAGTACTTC	CASSLTGSYEQYF
-	TRBV5-4	TRBD2	TRBJ2-3	TGTGCCAGCAGCTTGGCGGGACTAGCGGGAGGAAAATCAGATACGCAGTATTTT	CASSLAGLAGGKSDTQYF
-	TRBV4-3	TRBD1	TRBJ1-1	TGCGCCAGCAGCCAAGATCGGCAGGGGGGCACTGAAGCTTTCTTT	CASSQDRQGGTEAFF
-	TRBV6-5	-	TRBJ2-7	TGTGCCAGCAGTTACTCGGTGGGAGCTCTTAACGAGCAGTACTTC	CASSYSVGALNEQYF
-	TRBV5-1	TRBD2	TRBJ2-1	TGCGCCAGCTCCCAGCGGGGGCCTTACAATGAGCAGTTCTTC	CASSQRGPYNEQFF
-	TRBV7-9	-	TRBJ1-1	TGTGCCAGCAGCTTAAGGAGGGGGGGAAGTAACACTGAAGCTTTCTTT	CASSLRRGGSNTEAFF
-	TRBV7-9	-	TRBJ1-6	TGTGCCAGCAGCCAAAATTACGGGGGTTATAATTCACCCCTCCACTTT	CASSQNYGGYNSPLHF
-	TRBV29-1	-	TRBJ2-7	TGCAGCGTTGAGGTTAGGACCCCCTACGAGCAGTACTTC	CSVEVRTPYEQYF
-	TRBV15	-	TRBJ1-6	TGTGCCACCAGCATTGGGGTTACCTCACCCCTCCACTTT	CATSIGVTSPLHF
-	TRBV4-3	-	TRBJ1-2	TGCGCCAGCAGCCAAGGGCAGGGAGGACACTATGGCTACACCTTC	CASSQGQGGHYGYTF
-	TRBV5-4	-	TRBJ2-1	TGTGCCAGCAGCCTGAGGACTGCCCCGGGGTACAATGAGCAGTTCTTC	CASSLRTAPGYNEQFF
-	TRBV11-3	-	TRBJ2-1	TGTGCCAGCGCGAATTCGGGCGTAACTGAGCAGTTCTTC	CASANSGVTEQFF
-	TRBV6-4	TRBD1	TRBJ1-2	TGTGCCAGCAGTGACCAAGGGGGCGACTATGGCTACACCTTC	CASSDQGGDYGYTF